This is a list of T cell receptor beta chains from one sample in a study of T cell responses to AZD1222 COVID-19 vaccine. The repertoire was sequenced with immunoSEQ multiplex PCR; TCRdb's copy has only in-frame clones and lacks some. The sample carries around 120,000 clones, about 91% recorded once. This sample comprised peripheral blood, obtained on day 0 of AZD1222 vaccination. These receptors all come from an adult in good health. Both conserved end residues are part of each CDR3. D genes are given only for firm matches. Only some rows state a clone size, as once, few, many or a class for expanded clones.

v_call	clone_size	d_call	j_call	cdr3_nt	cdr3_aa
TRBV5-4	few	TRBD1	TRBJ1-2	TGTGCCAGCAGCACCGGACAGGGGGCGAGGGGCTACACCTTC	CASSTGQGARGYTF
TRBV9	NA	NA	TRBJ2-7	TGTGCCAGCAGCGTACAGACAGGTTTCTCCTACGAGCAGTACTTC	CASSVQTGFSYEQYF
TRBV7-2	NA	TRBD2	TRBJ2-1	TGTGCCAGCAGCTTACTTGGGCGGGGGTCCCTCTCCTACAATGAGCAGTTCTTC	CASSLLGRGSLSYNEQFF
TRBV21-1	NA	NA	TRBJ2-7	TGTGCCAGCAGCTGGGAGGCAGGGAGAGGAAACGAGCAGTACTTC	CASSWEAGRGNEQYF
TRBV10-2	NA	NA	TRBJ1-2	TGCGCCAGCAGTGGCAGACGGGGCTACACCTTC	CASSGRRGYTF
TRBV5-1	NA	TRBD1	TRBJ1-4	TGCGCCAGCAGCTCCACCAAAACAGGGGGCGGTGAAAAACTGTTTTTT	CASSSTKTGGGEKLFF
TRBV5-4	NA	TRBD1	TRBJ1-3	TGTGCCAGCAGCCTGAATCCGGGACAGGTTTACTCTGGAAACACCATATATTTT	CASSLNPGQVYSGNTIYF
TRBV6-6	NA	TRBD2	TRBJ2-1	TGTGCCAGTAGCTGGGGGGGCTCCTACAATGAGCAGTTCTTC	CASSWGGSYNEQFF
TRBV6-5	once	NA	TRBJ1-4	TGTGCCAGCAGTTCCTACCCCCGAACAAATGAAAAACTGTTTTTT	CASSSYPRTNEKLFF
TRBV9	NA	NA	TRBJ2-3	TGTGCCAGCAGCTCCGAAGGGGCTCATTTGGATACGCAGTATTTT	CASSSEGAHLDTQYF
TRBV7-9	once	NA	TRBJ1-1	TGTGCCAGCAGACCCCCTAGTGGGAACACTGAAGCTTTCTTT	CASRPPSGNTEAFF
TRBV6-1	NA	TRBD1	TRBJ1-2	TGTGCCAGCAGTGAACAGGGGGGATATGATGGCTACACCTTC	CASSEQGGYDGYTF
TRBV10-2	few	TRBD1	TRBJ1-3	TGCGCCAGCTCAGAACCAGTACAGGGGATTGGGGAAAACACCATATATTTT	CASSEPVQGIGENTIYF
TRBV28	NA	TRBD1	TRBJ2-7	TGTGCCAGCAGTCGACCTGGGACAGAATCCTACGAGCAGTACTTC	CASSRPGTESYEQYF
TRBV18	NA	NA	TRBJ1-3	TGTGCCAGCTCACCGAGTTCGGCCTTCTCTGGAAACACCATATATTTT	CASSPSSAFSGNTIYF
TRBV4-1	once	NA	TRBJ1-6	TGCGCCAGCAGCCAAGTGGACGGCATTAGTCCCCTCCACTTT	CASSQVDGISPLHF